A selection of T cell receptor beta chains follows, all from one sample in a study of T cell responses to AZD1222 COVID-19 vaccine. Measured with immunoSEQ multiplex PCR; TCRdb has only the in-frame clones, and not every one. Of 150,000 to 200,000 clones in the sample, just over 90% were seen once. Sequenced here: peripheral blood, sampled 28 days after the second AZD1222 dose. These receptors all stem from an adult who received the AZD1222 COVID-19 vaccine. The conserved cysteine and the conserved F or W are not part of the CDR3 here. Each record gives: V gene, CDR3 protein.

>TRBV25-1
ASSDSDSPLNEKLF
>TRBV14
ASSFDGNYGYT
>TRBV12-3/TRBV12-4
ASSLLPMTEAF
>TRBV4-2
ASSPGPQDYGYT
>TRBV27
ASSLWEAAEAF
>TRBV5-4
ASSPAGTGIGYT
>TRBV5-6
ASSLWGADTEAF
>TRBV7-8
ASSPPAGEGPLQETQY
>TRBV18
ASSPLTAPGGQF
>TRBV2
ASSDRARRRRNEQF
>TRBV9
ASSGPPGLVNYGYT
>TRBV29-1
SVEVGSSGNTIY
>TRBV5-1
ASSPPGGQGYANYGYT
>TRBV6-5
AIQGFLDTGELF
>TRBV6-5
ASRLTGGYGYT
>TRBV5-4
ASSLAGTENSPLH
>TRBV2
ASRQVPGYTEAF
>TRBV5-1
ARLRRPSYNSPLH
>TRBV11-1
ASSYNQETQY
>TRBV6-6
ASSPSGGDTEAF
>TRBV10-2
ASSGSVRVGTEAF
>TRBV20-1
SASPRRTAYNEQF
>TRBV16
ASSRPAMNSGNTIY
>TRBV6-5
ASSPDGNTGELF
>TRBV9
ASSVGGTYT
>TRBV7-9
ASSLKGDNQPQH
>TRBV6-5
ASSPRTLSNQPQH
>TRBV3-1/TRBV3-2
ASSPTENEKLF
>TRBV6-1
ASSEGLGGPGMNTEAF
>TRBV27
ASRRGQGANQPQH
>TRBV6-5
ASSTDRINSPLH
>TRBV5-4
ASSVQGQPQH
>TRBV3-1/TRBV3-2
ASSDPTGPDEQY
>TRBV7-9
ASSLGAGAYNSPLH
>TRBV10-3
AITPNRENTEAF
>TRBV9
ASSVQGSNSPLH
>TRBV3-1/TRBV3-2
ASSQDPGGGRETQY